These T cell receptor beta chains were read from a single sample in a study of beta chain features in type 1 diabetes. Assay used: immunoSEQ multiplex PCR; TCRdb lists only in-frame clones, some missing. This sample carries 860,000 or so clones, roughly 17% of them seen once, and the ten largest clones take about 0.02%. The specimen was naive CD4+ T cells from blood. The receptor set was obtained from a woman between 18 and 29 years old in good health. The CDR3 runs from the conserved cysteine through the conserved F or W. D genes are given only for firm matches. Clone size is shown for a subset of rows, as once, few, many or a class of expanded clone.

>TRBV27|TRBJ1-1|.|TRBD1
CASRWTGDTEAFF
TGTGCCAGCAGATGGACAGGGGACACTGAAGCTTTCTTT
>TRBV6-6|TRBJ2-5|few|.
CASSYEFRGGETQYF
TGTGCCAGCAGTTACGAATTCAGGGGGGGAGAGACCCAGTACTTC
>TRBV11-2|TRBJ2-7|few|.
CASSLDGQYYEQYF
TGTGCCAGCAGCTTAGACGGCCAGTACTACGAGCAGTACTTC
>TRBV11-2|TRBJ1-1|.|TRBD1
CASRDRDVGTEAFF
TGTGCCAGCAGGGACAGGGATGTGGGCACTGAAGCTTTCTTT
>TRBV29-1|TRBJ1-1|few|TRBD1
CSAPGQGKGTEAFF
TGCAGCGCACCGGGACAGGGGAAAGGCACTGAAGCTTTCTTT
>TRBV7-2|TRBJ2-7|.|.
CASSFSNAPYEQYF
TGTGCCAGCAGCTTCTCAAACGCACCCTACGAGCAGTACTTC
>TRBV11-2|TRBJ2-3|.|.
CASSFRFTDTQYF
TGTGCCAGCAGCTTTAGGTTCACAGATACGCAGTATTTT
>TRBV4-3|TRBJ2-1|few|.
CASSYGPSKGSYNEQFF
TGCGCCAGCAGCTACGGGCCTAGTAAGGGCTCCTACAATGAGCAGTTCTTC
>TRBV14|TRBJ1-1|few|.
CASSQQPNTEAFF
TGTGCCAGCAGCCAACAACCGAACACTGAAGCTTTCTTT
>TRBV7-8|TRBJ2-1|.|TRBD2
CASSSLAFYNEQFF
TGTGCCAGCAGCTCACTAGCGTTCTACAATGAGCAGTTCTTC
>TRBV7-2|TRBJ2-7|.|.
CASSSPGLEQYF
TGTGCCAGCAGCTCCCCGGGCCTCGAGCAGTACTTC
>TRBV2|TRBJ1-5|few|.
CASSEVRHQPQHF
TGTGCCAGCAGTGAGGTCCGGCATCAGCCCCAGCATTTT
>TRBV7-2|TRBJ2-2|.|TRBD1
CASSRNRDRGGELFF
TGTGCCAGCAGCCGAAACCGGGACAGGGGAGGGGAGCTGTTTTTT
>TRBV28|TRBJ2-7|once|.
CASSPTGLNSYEQYF
TGTGCCAGCAGCCCCACAGGGCTTAACTCCTACGAGCAGTACTTC
>TRBV11-3|TRBJ2-2|.|.
CASSIQGTGELFF
TGTGCCAGCAGCATACAGGGTACCGGGGAGCTGTTTTTT
>TRBV4-2|TRBJ1-1|few|.
CASSQAWGFEAFF
TGTGCCAGCAGCCAAGCATGGGGGTTTGAAGCTTTCTTT
>TRBV6-6|TRBJ2-5|.|TRBD1
CAGSDRGGLGETQYF
TGTGCCGGATCGGACAGGGGAGGTCTTGGGGAGACCCAGTACTTC
>TRBV7-6|TRBJ1-1|few|.
CASSSSLVGAGTEAFF
TGTGCCAGCAGCTCGTCTCTCGTGGGGGCCGGGACTGAAGCTTTCTTT
>TRBV5-1|TRBJ2-2|few|.
CASSLPLGELFF
TGCGCCAGCAGCTTACCCTTGGGGGAGCTGTTTTTT
>TRBV7-2|TRBJ2-7|.|TRBD2
CASSIRTSGRQYF
TGTGCCAGCAGCATCCGGACTAGCGGGCGCCAGTACTTC
>TRBV4-2|TRBJ2-2|.|TRBD2
CASSLGLAGVRRTGELFF
TGTGCCAGCAGCCTGGGACTAGCGGGAGTTCGTAGGACCGGGGAGCTGTTTTTT
>TRBV7-8|TRBJ2-1|.|TRBD2
CASSLYRGGLQGNEQFF
TGTGCCAGCAGCTTATATCGGGGGGGTTTACAGGGCAATGAGCAGTTCTTC
>TRBV4-3|TRBJ2-1|few|.
CASSQGGNEQFF
TGCGCCAGCAGCCAAGGGGGCAATGAGCAGTTCTTC
>TRBV7-2|TRBJ2-7|few|TRBD1
CASSLDQVRTGIFYEQYF
TGTGCCAGCAGCTTAGATCAAGTTCGGACAGGGATCTTCTACGAGCAGTACTTC
>TRBV5-1|TRBJ2-7|.|TRBD1
CASSSRGQTYEQYF
TGCGCCAGCAGCTCCCGGGGACAGACCTACGAGCAGTACTTC
>TRBV5-6|TRBJ2-3|few|.
CASSWGSETDTQYF
TGTGCCAGCAGCTGGGGATCAGAGACAGATACGCAGTATTTT
>TRBV2|TRBJ2-5|few|TRBD2
CASIIGLAQETQYF
TGTGCCAGCATTATAGGACTAGCACAAGAGACCCAGTACTTC
>TRBV9|TRBJ2-3|.|.
CASSQRPGTDTQYF
TGTGCCAGCAGCCAGAGACCCGGCACAGATACGCAGTATTTT
>TRBV2|TRBJ2-4|few|TRBD2
CAIENVLGTSGDLAKNIQYF
TGTGCCATCGAGAATGTTCTTGGGACTAGCGGAGACCTAGCCAAAAACATTCAGTACTTC
>TRBV10-3|TRBJ1-2|once|.
CAISREVRGGYTF
TGTGCCATCAGTCGGGAGGTGCGCGGAGGCTACACCTTC
>TRBV10-3|TRBJ1-5|.|.
CAISDQGSDQPQHF
TGTGCCATCAGTGATCAGGGCAGCGATCAGCCCCAGCATTTT
>TRBV6-5|TRBJ1-2|few|.
CASTSGGQAYGYTF
TGTGCCAGCACCTCCGGAGGACAAGCCTATGGCTACACCTTC
>TRBV7-9|TRBJ2-7|.|.
CASSRTVDAIEQYF
TGTGCCAGCAGCCGAACTGTGGACGCGATCGAGCAGTACTTC
>TRBV7-6|TRBJ2-1|.|.
CASSPNSVPNNEQFF
TGTGCCAGCAGCCCGAATTCTGTCCCGAACAATGAGCAGTTCTTC
>TRBV7-2|TRBJ2-5|.|.
CASSLGSGRETQYF
TGTGCCAGCAGCTTGGGATCAGGGAGAGAGACCCAGTACTTC
>TRBV4-2|TRBJ2-7|.|.
CASSPQRTGYEQYF
TGTGCCAGCAGCCCTCAGCGGACCGGCTACGAGCAGTACTTC
>TRBV2|TRBJ2-2|.|TRBD1
CASRPGQGGTGELFF
TGTGCCAGCAGGCCCGGACAGGGAGGCACCGGGGAGCTGTTTTTT
>TRBV21-1|TRBJ2-1|.|.
CARTGKRYNEQFF
TGTGCCAGAACCGGAAAGCGGTACAATGAGCAGTTCTTC
>TRBV27|TRBJ2-2|.|TRBD2
CASSLFSRASSGSYYEGELFF
TGTGCCAGCAGTTTATTTTCCCGGGCGTCTAGCGGGAGTTATTATGAGGGGGAGCTGTTTTTT
>TRBV2|TRBJ1-1|few|.
CASSVLWVSGTEAFF
TGTGCCAGCAGTGTTCTATGGGTATCGGGCACTGAAGCTTTCTTT
>TRBV4-3|TRBJ1-2|few|TRBD1
CASSQNRLGQGEDYGYTF
TGCGCCAGCAGCCAAAATCGGTTGGGACAGGGGGAAGACTATGGCTACACCTTC
>TRBV21-1|TRBJ1-2|.|.
CASSNRRRDRGHSNYGYTF
TGTGCCAGCAGCAACCGTCGCCGGGACAGGGGGCATTCTAACTATGGCTACACCTTC
>TRBV5-1|TRBJ2-1|few|.
CASSFNQIYNEQFF
TGCGCCAGCAGCTTCAACCAAATCTACAATGAGCAGTTCTTC
>TRBV28|TRBJ2-3|.|.
CASSVPQAVSDTQYF
TGTGCCAGCAGTGTTCCCCAGGCCGTTTCAGATACGCAGTATTTT
>TRBV4-3|TRBJ2-1|few|.
CASSPGGKASEQFF
TGCGCCAGCAGCCCGGGCGGGAAGGCAAGTGAGCAGTTCTTC
>TRBV10-3|TRBJ2-3|many|.
CAISESGSTDTQYF
TGTGCCATCAGTGAATCGGGATCCACAGATACGCAGTATTTT
>TRBV5-4|TRBJ2-5|.|.
CASSNLWGKQETQYF
TGTGCCAGCAGCAATCTATGGGGAAAGCAAGAGACCCAGTACTTC